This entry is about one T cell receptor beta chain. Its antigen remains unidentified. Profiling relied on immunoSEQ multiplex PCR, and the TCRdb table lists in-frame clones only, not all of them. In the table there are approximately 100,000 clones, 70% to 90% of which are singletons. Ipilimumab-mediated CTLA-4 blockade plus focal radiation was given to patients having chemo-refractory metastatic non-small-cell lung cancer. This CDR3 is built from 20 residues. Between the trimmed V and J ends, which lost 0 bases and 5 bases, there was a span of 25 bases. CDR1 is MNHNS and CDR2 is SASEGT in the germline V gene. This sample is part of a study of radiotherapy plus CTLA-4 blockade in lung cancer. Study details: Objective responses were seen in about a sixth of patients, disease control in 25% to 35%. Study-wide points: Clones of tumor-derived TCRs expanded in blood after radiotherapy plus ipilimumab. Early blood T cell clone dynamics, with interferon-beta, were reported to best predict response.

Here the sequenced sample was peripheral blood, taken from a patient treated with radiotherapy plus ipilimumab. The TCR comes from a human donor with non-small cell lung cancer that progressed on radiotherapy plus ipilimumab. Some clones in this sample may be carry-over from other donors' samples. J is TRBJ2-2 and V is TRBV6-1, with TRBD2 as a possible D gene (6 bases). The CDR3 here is CASSEALRGAVTGRTGELFF. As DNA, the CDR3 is TGTGCCAGCAGTGAAGCGCTGCGGGGTGCCGTAACAGGACGTACCGGGGAGCTGTTTTTT.